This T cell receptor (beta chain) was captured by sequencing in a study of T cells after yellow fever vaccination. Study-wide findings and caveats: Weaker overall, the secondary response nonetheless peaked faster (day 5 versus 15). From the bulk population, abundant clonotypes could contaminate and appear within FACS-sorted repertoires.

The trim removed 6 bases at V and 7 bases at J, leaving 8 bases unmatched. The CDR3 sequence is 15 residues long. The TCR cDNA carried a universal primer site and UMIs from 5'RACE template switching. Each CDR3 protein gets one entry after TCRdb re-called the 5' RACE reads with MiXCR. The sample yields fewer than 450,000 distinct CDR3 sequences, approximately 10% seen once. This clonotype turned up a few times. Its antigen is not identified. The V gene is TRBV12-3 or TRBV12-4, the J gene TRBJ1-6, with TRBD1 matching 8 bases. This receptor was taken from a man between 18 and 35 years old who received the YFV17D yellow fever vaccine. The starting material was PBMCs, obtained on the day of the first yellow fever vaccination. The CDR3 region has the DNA TGTGCCAGCAGCCGACAGGGGTCAGGAAATTCACCCCTCCACTTT. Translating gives CASSRQGSGNSPLHF.